This TCR beta chain was recorded in a study of T cells and Merkel cell carcinoma outcomes. Overall study findings and caveats: Merkel cell carcinoma outcomes were reportedly predicted by repertoire and T-cell density.

In the case of this clone: Its antigen is unidentified.

The ends were cut back, 7 bases at V and 3 bases at J, with 10 bases in the middle. In germline, CDR1 is GTSNPN, CDR2 SVGIG (reference sequence). The CDR3 covers 12 residues. TCRdb's copy holds only in-frame clones and misses some; the assay was immunoSEQ multiplex PCR. The data show under 20,000 clones, about 89% seen once. The chain is built from TRBV30 and TRBJ1-3; D perhaps matches TRBD1 (6 bases). The material sequenced was tumor tissue from Merkel cell carcinoma. The sequence was collected from a human donor with Merkel cell carcinoma. This chain's CDR3 is CASMDSGNTIYF. CDR3 in DNA: TGTGCCTCGATGGACAGTGGAAACACCATATATTTT.